This T cell receptor beta chain was documented in a study of blood T cell repertoires in COVID-19. V lost 0 bases and J lost 4; bases outside the gene matches: 6. CDR1 is SGDLS, CDR2 YYNGEE, per germline. The CDR3 is 15 residues long. Some clones are missing from TCRdb's copy, which holds only in-frame ones; the method was immunoSEQ multiplex PCR. Found here are tens of thousands of clones, around 80% of them singletons; the top ten hold 20% to 25%. This TCR came from a man in his 60s with acute or convalescent COVID-19. Sequencing was done on a sample of peripheral blood. The rearrangement links TRBV9 to TRBJ1-2, with TRBD1 matching 7 bases. The CDR3 protein is CASSVEGAGGYGYTF. CDR3 sequence (DNA): TGTGCCAGCAGCGTAGAGGGGGCCGGGGGCTATGGCTACACCTTC.